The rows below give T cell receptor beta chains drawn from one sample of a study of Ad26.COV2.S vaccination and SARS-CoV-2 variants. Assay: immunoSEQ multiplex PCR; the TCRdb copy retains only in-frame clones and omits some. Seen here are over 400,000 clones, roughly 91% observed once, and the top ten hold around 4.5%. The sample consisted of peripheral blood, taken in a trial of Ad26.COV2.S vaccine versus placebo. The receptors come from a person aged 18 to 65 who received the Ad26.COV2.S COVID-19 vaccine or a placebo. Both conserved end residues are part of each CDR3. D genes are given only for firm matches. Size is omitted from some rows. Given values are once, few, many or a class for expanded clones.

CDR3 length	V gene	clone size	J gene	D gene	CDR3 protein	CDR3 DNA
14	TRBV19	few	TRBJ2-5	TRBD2	CASSPTSAQETQYF	TGTGCCAGTAGCCCTACTAGCGCTCAAGAGACCCAGTACTTC
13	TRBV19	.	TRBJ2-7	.	CASSGGWPYEQYF	TGTGCCAGTAGTGGGGGGTGGCCCTACGAGCAGTACTTC
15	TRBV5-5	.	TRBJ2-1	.	CASSPSRGTYNEQFF	TGTGCCAGCAGCCCATCCCGGGGGACTTACAATGAGCAGTTCTTC
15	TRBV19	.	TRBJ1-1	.	CASIARQLYNTEAFF	TGTGCCAGTATAGCTAGGCAGCTTTACAACACTGAAGCTTTCTTT
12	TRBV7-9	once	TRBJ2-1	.	CASSLEDHEQFF	TGTGCCAGCAGCTTAGAAGACCATGAGCAGTTCTTC
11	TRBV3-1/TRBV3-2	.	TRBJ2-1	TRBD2	CASSRGLDPFF	TGTGCCAGCAGCCGCGGACTAGATCCGTTCTTC
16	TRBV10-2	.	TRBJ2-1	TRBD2	CASSESGLAYRGEQFF	TGCGCCAGCAGTGAGTCAGGACTAGCGTACAGGGGTGAGCAGTTCTTC
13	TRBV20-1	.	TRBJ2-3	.	CSASDSSTDTQYF	TGCAGTGCTAGTGATAGCAGCACAGATACGCAGTATTTT
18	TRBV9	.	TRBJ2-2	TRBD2	CASSVGTSGRDKTGELFF	TGTGCCAGCAGCGTAGGAACTAGCGGGAGGGATAAAACCGGGGAGCTGTTTTTT
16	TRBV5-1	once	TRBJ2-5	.	CASSLEARRLQETQYF	TGCGCCAGCAGCTTGGAAGCCCGGAGACTACAAGAGACCCAGTACTTC
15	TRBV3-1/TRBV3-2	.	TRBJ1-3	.	CASSQGTVSGNTIYF	TGTGCCAGCAGCCAGGGGACGGTCTCTGGAAACACCATATATTTT
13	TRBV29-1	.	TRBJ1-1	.	CSVEGRRNTEAFF	TGCAGCGTTGAGGGCAGACGAAACACTGAAGCTTTCTTT
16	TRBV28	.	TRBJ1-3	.	CASSLSGIESGNTIYF	TGTGCCAGCAGTTTATCGGGGATCGAGTCTGGAAACACCATATATTTT
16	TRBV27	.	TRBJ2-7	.	CASSFLGQGLTYEQYF	TGTGCCAGCAGTTTTTTAGGCCAGGGGTTAACCTACGAGCAGTACTTC
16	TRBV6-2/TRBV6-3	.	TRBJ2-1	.	CASSILVRSSYNEQFF	TGTGCCAGCAGCATCCTGGTTCGTAGCTCCTACAATGAGCAGTTCTTC
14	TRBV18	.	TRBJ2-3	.	CASSPPSSTDTQYF	TGTGCCAGCTCACCCCCGTCTAGCACAGATACGCAGTATTTT
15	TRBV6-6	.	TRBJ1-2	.	CASSYSGRGGYGYTF	TGTGCCAGCAGTTACTCCGGCCGGGGTGGCTATGGCTACACCTTC
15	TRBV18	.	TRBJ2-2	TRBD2	CASSRTSGNTGELFF	TGTGCCAGCTCACGGACTAGCGGGAACACCGGGGAGCTGTTTTTT
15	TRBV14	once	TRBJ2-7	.	CASSQEIGRRDEQYF	TGTGCCAGCAGCCAAGAAATCGGGAGACGGGACGAGCAGTACTTC
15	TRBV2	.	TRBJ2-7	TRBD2	CASSDPGGASYEQYF	TGTGCCAGCAGTGATCCGGGAGGGGCCTCCTACGAGCAGTACTTC
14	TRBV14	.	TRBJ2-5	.	CASSQIGSVETQYF	TGTGCCAGCTCCCAGATCGGTAGCGTGGAGACCCAGTACTTC
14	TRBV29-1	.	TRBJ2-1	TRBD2	CSVLGTSGRNEQFF	TGCAGCGTGCTCGGGACTAGCGGGAGAAATGAGCAGTTCTTC
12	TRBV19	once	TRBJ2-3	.	CASSIGGDTQYF	TGTGCCAGTAGTATAGGAGGAGATACGCAGTATTTT
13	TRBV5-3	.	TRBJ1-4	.	CARSSRDHEKLFF	TGTGCCAGAAGCTCCCGGGACCATGAAAAACTGTTTTTT
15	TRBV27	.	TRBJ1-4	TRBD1	CASSQFGTGDEKLFF	TGTGCCAGCAGTCAGTTCGGGACAGGGGATGAAAAACTGTTTTTT
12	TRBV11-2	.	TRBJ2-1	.	CASSSALNEQFF	TGTGCCAGCAGCTCCGCCTTGAATGAGCAGTTCTTC
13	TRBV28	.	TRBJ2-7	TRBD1	CASSGQGAGEQYF	TGTGCCAGCTCGGGACAGGGGGCTGGCGAGCAGTACTTC
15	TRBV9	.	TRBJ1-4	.	CASSRGGAINEKLFF	TGTGCCAGCAGCCGGGGAGGGGCGATTAATGAAAAACTGTTTTTT
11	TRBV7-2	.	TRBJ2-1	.	CASSLDSEQFF	TGTGCCAGCAGCTTAGACTCTGAGCAGTTCTTC
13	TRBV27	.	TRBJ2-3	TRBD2	CASSWGGGDTQYF	TGTGCCAGCAGTTGGGGGGGTGGAGATACGCAGTATTTT
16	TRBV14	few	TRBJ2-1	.	CASSQSIILTWDEQFF	TGTGCCAGCAGCCAATCGATCATTTTAACCTGGGATGAGCAGTTCTTC
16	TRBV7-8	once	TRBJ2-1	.	CASSLDGGGFSNEQFF	TGTGCCAGCAGCTTAGACGGGGGAGGATTCTCCAATGAGCAGTTCTTC
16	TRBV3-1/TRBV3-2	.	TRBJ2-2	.	CASSHPGSLPAGELFF	TGTGCCAGCAGCCATCCCGGCAGTTTACCCGCCGGGGAGCTGTTTTTT
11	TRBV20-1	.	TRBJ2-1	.	CSATADNEQFF	TGCAGTGCTACAGCGGACAATGAGCAGTTCTTC
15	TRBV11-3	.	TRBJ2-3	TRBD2	CASSVIAGGPDTQYF	TGTGCCAGCAGCGTCATAGCGGGAGGGCCAGATACGCAGTATTTT
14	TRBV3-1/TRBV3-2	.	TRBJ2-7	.	CASSFDIGSYEQYF	TGTGCCAGCAGCTTTGACATCGGTAGCTACGAGCAGTACTTC
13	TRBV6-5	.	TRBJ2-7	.	CASSHRDPHEQYF	TGTGCCAGCAGTCACCGGGACCCCCACGAGCAGTACTTC
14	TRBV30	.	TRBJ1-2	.	CAWSVTRGAGGYTF	TGTGCCTGGAGTGTCACTCGGGGCGCGGGGGGCTACACCTTC
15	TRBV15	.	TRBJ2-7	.	CATSRDLAGPYEQYF	TGTGCCACCAGCAGAGATCTGGCGGGGCCCTACGAGCAGTACTTC
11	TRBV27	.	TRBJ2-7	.	CASSSLYEQYF	TGTGCCAGCAGTTCCTTATACGAGCAGTACTTC
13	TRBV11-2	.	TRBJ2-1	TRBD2	CASSDRDYHEQFF	TGTGCCAGCAGCGACCGGGACTACCATGAGCAGTTCTTC
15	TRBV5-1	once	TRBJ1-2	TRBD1	CPSSSRGQGGNGYTF	TGCCCCAGCAGCAGCAGGGGGCAGGGGGGCAACGGCTACACCTTC
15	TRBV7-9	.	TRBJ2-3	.	CASAILAPSTDTQYF	TGTGCCAGCGCTATCTTAGCACCCAGCACAGATACGCAGTATTTT